This T cell receptor (beta chain) was observed in a study of blood T cell repertoires in COVID-19. Study overall: Spain, Italy and the United States supplied samples that represented acute and convalescent COVID-19. T cells, B-cell-depleted T cells, or PBMCs provided the cDNA or gDNA that served as material.

Sequencing was performed with immunoSEQ multiplex PCR; in TCRdb, only in-frame clones are kept and a portion is missing. The sample gives about 240,000 clones, approximately 78% of which show up once; around an eighth is in the top ten. CDR1 is SGDLS, CDR2 YYNGEE, per germline. V lost 4 bases, J lost 5 bases, and 7 bases stayed unmatched. CDR3 length: 17 amino acids. The chain links TRBV9 to TRBJ2-1; 15 bases are a match to TRBD2. The origin of this receptor is a woman aged 60-75 years with active or convalescent COVID-19. Sequencing used peripheral blood. The CDR3 loop reads CASSLRTSGGDHNEQFF. The DNA of the CDR3 is TGTGCCAGCAGCCTAAGGACTAGCGGGGGGGATCACAATGAGCAGTTCTTC.